This passage covers 17 T cell receptor beta chains from one sample sequenced in a study of shared clonotypes between healthy human individuals. Generated by immunoSEQ multiplex PCR, the TCRdb table keeps only in-frame clones and is missing some. This table holds about 600,000 clones, roughly four fifths found once. Material for sequencing was PBMCs. The receptors derive from a woman aged 40 to 49 in good health. Some clones in this sample may be carry-over from other donors' samples.

This clone was picked up a small number of times. The V call is TRBV7-9, the J call TRBJ2-3; D ambiguous. V lost 2 bases and J 2 bases, leaving 8 bases between the germline ends. The germline V gene has CDR1 SEHNR and CDR2 FQNEAQ (reference sequence). CDR3 length: 14 residues. The CDR3 region has the DNA TGTGCCAGCAGCTTAAACTCGTTCACAGATACGCAGTATTTT. This encodes CASSLNSFTDTQYF.

The CDR3, as DNA: TGTGCCAGCAGCTTCCTAAAAAGAGCCCAGTACTTC. Its translation is CASSFLKRAQYF. The chain uses TRBV13 and TRBJ2-5; D unresolved. Germline V gives CDR1 PRHDT, CDR2 FYEKMQ (reference sequence). This CDR3 comprises 12 residues. V lost 3 bases, J lost 9 bases, and 11 bases lay in between.

The chain is built from TRBV10-3 and TRBJ1-1; D possibly corresponds to TRBD1 (5 bases). This CDR3 has 12 amino acids. V shed 6 bases and J shed 5 bases, with 10 bases lying between them. Looked up from germline, CDR1 is ENHRY and CDR2 is SYGVKD. The CDR3 here is CAIRGGETEAFF. For the CDR3, the DNA is TGTGCCATCAGGGGAGGGGAAACTGAAGCTTTCTTT.

The chain links TRBV10-3 to TRBJ1-5; 7 nucleotides line up with TRBD1. The V segment lost 8 bases and the J segment 6 bases; nucleotides outside the gene matches: 7. CDR1 and CDR2 (germline): ENHRY, SYGVKD. This CDR3 comprises 13 residues. The CDR3 sequence: CAISGGIVQPQHF. The CDR3 region has the DNA TGTGCCATCTCAGGGGGGATCGTTCAGCCCCAGCATTTT.

The chain joins TRBV7-3 to TRBJ1-1; D ambiguous. V lost 0 bases, J lost 6 bases, and 11 bases lay in between. CDR1 and CDR2 (germline): SGHTA, FQGTGA. The CDR3 extends over 14 amino acids. The CDR3 DNA sequence: TGTGCCAGCAGCTTAACGCCAGGAAGGGCTGAAGCTTTCTTT. It translates to CASSLTPGRAEAFF.

The chain has TRBV30 and TRBJ2-7; 11 bases line up with TRBD1. V was pared by 5 bases and J by 1 base, with 4 bases of the junction left unmatched. This CDR3 is built from 14 residues. CDR1 and CDR2 (germline): GTSNPN, SVGIG (reference sequence). CDR3 coding DNA: TGTGCCTGGGGACAGGGGGCGCGGTCCTACGAGCAGTACTTC. Translation: CAWGQGARSYEQYF. The full variable domain, in which reference TRBV30 and TRBJ2-7 provide the parts outside the CDR3, is SQTIHQWPATLVQPVGSPLSLECTVEGTSNPNLYWYRQAAGRGLQLLFYSVGIGQISSEVPQNLSASRPQDRQFILSSKKLLLSDSGFYLCAWGQGARSYEQYFGPGTRLTVT.

Notes on this clone: In the same sample, other DNA sequences code for this CDR3. The V gene is TRBV18, the J gene TRBJ1-2, with D perhaps TRBD1 (5 bases). This CDR3 region has 13 residues. V lost 3 bases to trimming and J lost 8 bases, with 13 bases between them. Germline V CDR1 and CDR2: KGHSH, LQKENI. The CDR3 nucleotides are TGTGCCAGCTCACCTGAGACAGACAGCGGCTACACCTTC. Translating gives CASSPETDSGYTF.

The CDR3 region is CASSLVPENEQFF. As DNA, the CDR3 is TGTGCCAGCAGCTTGGTTCCAGAAAATGAGCAGTTCTTC. The rearrangement links TRBV5-6 to TRBJ2-1; unclear D gene. Trimming left V 0 bases short and J 7 bases short, with 8 bases between. Germline V gives CDR1 SGHDT, CDR2 YYEEEE. This CDR3 comprises 13 residues. The full variable domain, completed using reference TRBV5-6 and TRBJ2-1, is DAGVTQSPTHLIKTRGQQVTLRCSPKSGHDTVSWYQQALGQGPQFIFQYYEEEERQRGNFPDRFSGHQFPNYSSELNVNALLLGDSALYLCASSLVPENEQFFGPGTRLTVL.

This sequence joins TRBV27 and TRBJ2-5; tentatively, D is TRBD2 (6 bases). The CDR3 has 14 residues. The ends were cut back, 4 bases at V and 2 bases at J, with 11 bases in the middle. Germline CDR1 MNHEY, CDR2 SMNVEV (reference sequence). The CDR3 DNA follows: TGTGCCAGCAGTTGGGGACTGGGGCAAGAGACCCAGTACTTC. This codes for CASSWGLGQETQYF.

The V call is TRBV4-1, the J call TRBJ2-7; 9 bases align to TRBD2. The CDR3 is 15 residues long. The trim removed 4 bases at V and 0 bases at J, leaving 4 bases unmatched. The V gene's germline CDR1 is MGHRA and CDR2 YSYEKL. CDR3 protein: CASSPLAGSSYEQYF. DNA for the CDR3: TGCGCCAGCAGCCCGCTAGCGGGGAGCTCCTACGAGCAGTACTTC.

V usage is TRBV7-2 and J usage is TRBJ1-3; D is ambiguous. From germline, CDR1 is SGHTA and CDR2 FQGNSA. V was trimmed by 4 bases and J by 2 bases, leaving 12 bases between them. The CDR3 is 15 residues long. The CDR3, as DNA: TGTGCCAGCAGCTGGGAGGCGGCTACTGGAAACACCATATATTTT. Translation gives CASSWEAATGNTIYF.

The chain combines TRBV4-1 with TRBJ1-5; D not certain. V was pared by 0 bases and J by 6 bases, with 9 bases between. CDR3 length: 14 residues. Germline V lookup: CDR1 MGHRA, CDR2 YSYEKL. CDR3 residues: CASSQDYPGQPQHF. As DNA, the CDR3 is TGCGCCAGCAGCCAAGACTACCCAGGTCAGCCCCAGCATTTT.

This chain connects TRBV7-3 to TRBJ2-7; the D is unclear. The CDR3 loop spans 14 amino acids. Germline V gene data show CDR1 as SGHTA and CDR2 as FQGTGA. The germline V and J ends were trimmed by 2 bases and 2 bases, with 10 bases remaining between them. The CDR3 region is CASSLEPATYEQYF. The DNA for the CDR3 is TGTGCCAGCAGCTTAGAACCGGCAACCTACGAGCAGTACTTC.

Only a few counts were recorded for this clone. V is TRBV30 and J is TRBJ2-1; TRBD1 matches 12 bases. This CDR3 is built from 17 residues. Germline loops: CDR1 GTSNPN, CDR2 SVGIG (reference sequence). Germline trimming cut 1 base from V and 1 base from J; bases unmatched to any gene: 5. CDR3 DNA: TGTGCCTGGAGTGGGGGACAGGGGGCACGATCCTACAATGAGCAGTTCTTC. This sequence encodes CAWSGGQGARSYNEQFF.

V and J are TRBV7-9 and TRBJ2-5, with 10 bases that match TRBD2. Unmatched junction bases numbered 8, after V lost 3 bases and J lost 4 bases. Germline lookup yields CDR1 SEHNR and CDR2 FQNEAQ (reference sequence). The CDR3 is made up of 16 amino acids. CDR3 protein: CASSLGLAGDGETQYF. CDR3 bases: TGTGCCAGCAGCTTGGGCCTAGCGGGAGATGGAGAGACCCAGTACTTC.

This clone was observed at least ten times. The genes are TRBV30 and TRBJ1-3, with TRBD1 matching 9 bases. V was clipped by 3 bases and J by 6 bases; unmatched bases: 12. The length of the CDR3 is 16 residues. From germline, CDR1 is GTSNPN and CDR2 SVGIG (reference sequence). CDR3 sequence: CAWSRGGTGTLNTIYF. The CDR3, as DNA: TGTGCCTGGAGCCGCGGAGGGACAGGGACCTTAAACACCATATATTTT.

The V call is TRBV4-3, the J call TRBJ2-1; the D is unclear. Trimming cost V 0 bases and J 7 bases, with 7 bases left between them. The length of the CDR3 is 13 residues. Germline lookup yields CDR1 LGHNA and CDR2 YSLEER. The CDR3: CASSQDRSNEQFF. CDR3 bases: TGCGCCAGCAGCCAAGATCGATCGAATGAGCAGTTCTTC.